These 16 T cell receptor beta chains share one sample of origin, sequenced in a study of T cell responses to AZD1222 COVID-19 vaccine. Libraries were prepared by immunoSEQ multiplex PCR; TCRdb keeps only in-frame clonotypes and omits some of them. The sample has approximately 150,000 clones, 92% seen once. The material sequenced was peripheral blood, taken on day 0 of MenACWY control vaccination. The receptor set was obtained from an adult in good health.

The gene calls are TRBV5-6 and TRBJ2-2; D is ambiguous. Per the germline V gene, CDR1 is SGHDT and CDR2 is YYEEEE. The CDR3 totals 14 residues. Trimming stripped 1 base from V and 5 bases from J, with 9 bases between. This chain's CDR3 is CASSLYAGTGELFF. CDR3 DNA sequence: TGTGCCAGCAGCTTGTATGCTGGGACCGGGGAGCTGTTTTTT.

For the CDR3, the DNA is TGTGCCAGCAGTTTGGAGACAGGTGGCTACGAGCAGTACTTC. Amino acid sequence: CASSLETGGYEQYF. The J gene is TRBJ2-7, the V gene TRBV27, with D possibly TRBD1 on 6 matching bases. Per germline, CDR1 MNHEY and CDR2 SMNVEV (reference sequence). V was trimmed by 3 bases and J by 3 bases, leaving 12 bases between them. The CDR3 sequence is 14 residues long.

The J gene is TRBJ1-5, the V gene TRBV4-2; D is ambiguous. The germline CDR1 and CDR2 sequences are LGHNA and YNFKEQ. V shed 0 bases and J shed 3 bases, with 9 bases lying between them. The length of the CDR3 is 15 residues. The CDR3 nucleotides are TGTGCCAGCAGCCAAGAGGCGGGGAACAATCAGCCCCAGCATTTT. Translating it yields CASSQEAGNNQPQHF.

This chain joins TRBV18 and TRBJ1-2; D not certain. There are 13 residues in the CDR3. The ends were cut back, 3 bases at V and 4 bases at J, with 9 bases in the middle. Per the germline V gene, CDR1 is KGHSH and CDR2 is LQKENI. The CDR3 DNA reads as TGTGCCAGCTCACCTGGGGAGATCTATGGCTACACCTTC. As protein: CASSPGEIYGYTF.

The chain joins TRBV10-3 to TRBJ1-1, with TRBD1 matching over 7 bases. The germline V gene encodes CDR1 ENHRY and CDR2 SYGVKD. V lost 5 bases, J lost 2 bases, and 11 bases stayed unmatched. The CDR3 is 16 residues long. CDR3 amino acids: CAISSNRGGGNTEAFF. The CDR3 DNA reads as TGTGCCATCAGTTCAAACAGGGGTGGGGGAAACACTGAAGCTTTCTTT.

This clone came up a few times. This sequence joins TRBV29-1 and TRBJ1-3; D is uncertain. V shed 4 bases and J shed 3 bases, with 13 bases lying between them. The CDR3 has 14 residues. Germline CDR1 SQVTM, CDR2 ANQGSEA. CDR3 region: CSVGLGQSGNTIYF. CDR3 sequence (DNA): TGCAGCGTTGGCTTAGGGCAGAGTGGAAACACCATATATTTT.

The chain employs TRBV10-3 and TRBJ2-7; D possibly corresponds to TRBD2 (6 bases). CDR3 length: 16 amino acids. The germline V gene has CDR1 ENHRY and CDR2 SYGVKD. The ends were cut back, 7 bases at V and 6 bases at J, with 25 bases in the middle. The CDR3 bases are TGTGCCATCAATTTGGGCCTAACTAGCCCGTCTCGCGAGCAGTACTTC. Amino acids: CAINLGLTSPSREQYF.

The chain is built from TRBV14 and TRBJ2-7; TRBD2 agrees at 9 bases. V dropped 0 bases and J dropped 4; count of bases not matched to a gene: 7. The CDR3 length is 16 residues. Per the germline V gene, CDR1 is SGHDN and CDR2 is FVKESK. The CDR3 bases are TGTGCCAGCAGCCAAGATCGCGGTAGCGGGGGTTACGAGCAGTACTTC. Protein: CASSQDRGSGGYEQYF. The whole variable domain, remainder taken from reference TRBV14 and TRBJ2-7, is EAGVTQFPSHSVIEKGQTVTLRCDPISGHDNLYWYRRVMGKEIKFLLHFVKESKQDESGMPNNRFLAERTGGTYSTLKVQPAELEDSGVYFCASSQDRGSGGYEQYFGPGTRLTVT.

The V and J genes are TRBV19 and TRBJ2-7; 7 positions match TRBD1. Germline CDR1 is LNHDA and CDR2 is SQIVND (reference sequence). Unmatched junction bases numbered 9, after V lost 4 bases and J lost 0 bases. The CDR3 length is 16 residues. The CDR3 loop is CASSKKGTDLSYEQYF. Written as DNA, the CDR3 is TGTGCCAGTAGTAAAAAGGGGACAGACCTCTCCTACGAGCAGTACTTC.

The rearrangement links TRBV27 to TRBJ2-5, with D unclear. Germline CDR1 MNHEY, CDR2 SMNVEV (reference sequence). This CDR3 region has 13 residues. V was shortened by 8 bases and J by 2 bases, with 12 bases between the two germline ends. The CDR3 coding sequence is TGTGCCAGCTCCCAGCTCAATCAAGAGACCCAGTACTTC. Protein sequence: CASSQLNQETQYF.

The chain is built from TRBV19 and TRBJ2-3; no definite D call. Trimming took off 5 bases at V and 2 bases at J, with 11 bases between the two ends. The germline CDR1 and CDR2 sequences are LNHDA and SQIVND (reference sequence). This CDR3 spans 14 amino acids. CDR3 residues: CASSSQQNTDTQYF. In DNA, the CDR3 is TGTGCCAGTAGTTCCCAGCAGAACACAGATACGCAGTATTTT.

The chain joins TRBV7-2 to TRBJ1-1; D possibly corresponds to TRBD1 (5 bases). V was clipped by 3 bases and J by 6 bases, with 20 bases between them. Germline CDR1 SGHTA, CDR2 FQGNSA. The CDR3 covers 16 residues. The CDR3 coding sequence is TGTGCCAGCAGCTTCGCCACTGGGGGGGAGAAGGCTGAAGCTTTCTTT. Protein product: CASSFATGGEKAEAFF.

This clone occurred once. The gene calls are TRBV9 and TRBJ2-1; weak D call: TRBD2 (6 bases). V was pared by 4 bases and J by 6 bases, with 11 bases between. The CDR3 is made up of 13 amino acids. Germline V CDR1 and CDR2: SGDLS, YYNGEE. The CDR3 coding sequence is TGTGCCAGCAGCCTAGCGTTAGTCAATGAGCAGTTCTTC. This encodes CASSLALVNEQFF.

The rearrangement joins TRBV30 to TRBJ2-7; D is ambiguous. Germline CDR1 is GTSNPN and CDR2 is SVGIG (reference sequence). The CDR3 length is 12 residues. V lost 2 bases, J lost 0 bases, and 5 bases lay in between. CDR3 loop: CAWSRRSYEQYF. Here the CDR3 DNA reads TGTGCCTGGAGTAGGCGCTCCTACGAGCAGTACTTC.

This sequence joins TRBV7-8 and TRBJ2-1; the match to TRBD2 covers 7 bases. Trimming at V came to 2 bases and at J to 0 bases, leaving 1 base not matched to a gene. This CDR3 has 15 amino acids. Germline values: CDR1 SGHVS, CDR2 FQNEAQ. This CDR3 is CASSLLAASYNEQFF. The CDR3 nucleotides are TGTGCCAGCAGCTTACTAGCGGCCTCCTACAATGAGCAGTTCTTC. Full variable domain (remainder filled in from reference TRBV7-8 and TRBJ2-1): GAGVSQSPRYKVAKRGQDVALRCDPISGHVSLFWYQQALGQGPEFLTYFQNEAQLDKSGLPSDRFFAERPEGSVSTLKIQRTQQEDSAVYLCASSLLAASYNEQFFGPGTRLTVL.

This clone has more than one count but fewer than ten. The chain has TRBV5-3 and TRBJ2-6; D not certain. TRBV5-3 is classed as an ORF, of uncertain function. This CDR3 is built from 15 residues. Trimming removed 0 bases at V and 0 bases at J, with 4 bases between. The CDR3 is CARSLVYSGANVLTF. CDR3 nucleotides: TGTGCCAGAAGCTTGGTCTACTCTGGGGCCAACGTCCTGACTTTC.